These T cell receptor beta chains were read from a single sample in a study of T-cell memory formation after mild COVID-19. TCRdb passed the 5' RACE reads through MiXCR, listing each CDR3 protein once. The repertoire holds approximately 180,000 distinct CDR3 sequences, 16% seen once, with under 2.5% in the top ten. Specimen: PBMCs or a T cell subset sorted from them (not recorded which). The origin of the receptors is an adult woman who had mild COVID-19 (a few samples of this study predate the infection). Cell type and time point are not known. CDR3s include the opening cysteine and the closing phenylalanine or tryptophan. Each record gives: V gene, CDR3 protein.

TRBV4-1 | CASSQGNGGIETQYF
TRBV29-1 | CSATGGKETQYF
TRBV18 | CASSGSGLVRNEQFF
TRBV4-1 | CASRAGRTDIGTQYF
TRBV4-2 | CASSQVSGTYLAEQYF
TRBV3-1 | CASSRGYYEQYF
TRBV20-1 | CSARDRWLEAFF
TRBV10-3 | CAISQRGDTDTQYF
TRBV18 | CASSQTGVSNQPQHF
TRBV24-1 | CATSDHRTSGTYEQFF
TRBV20-1 | CSARDPGTPPTDTQYF
TRBV20-1 | CSASLAGGRTDTQYF
TRBV6-5 | CASSYDRAVTEAFF
TRBV29-1 | CSVGVEGGATDTQYF
TRBV30 | CAWTVRNTGELFF
TRBV7-9 | CASSRGEVMNYGYTF
TRBV7-2 | CASSLAGTAVFEAFF
TRBV18 | CASSPGRAQYF
TRBV7-2 | CASSTTGTGGVTQYF
TRBV2 | CASSEALFTDTQYF
TRBV6-2/TRBV6-3 | CASSTPRGRGSDTQYF
TRBV12-3/TRBV12-4 | CASSLGLPPKRLFF
TRBV5-6 | CASHRGILNTEAFF
TRBV6-2/TRBV6-3 | CASSYPYGPSPSRRGNTEAFF
TRBV5-4 | CASSLQRGGRTGELFF
TRBV15 | CATSRDLGIGMEQYF